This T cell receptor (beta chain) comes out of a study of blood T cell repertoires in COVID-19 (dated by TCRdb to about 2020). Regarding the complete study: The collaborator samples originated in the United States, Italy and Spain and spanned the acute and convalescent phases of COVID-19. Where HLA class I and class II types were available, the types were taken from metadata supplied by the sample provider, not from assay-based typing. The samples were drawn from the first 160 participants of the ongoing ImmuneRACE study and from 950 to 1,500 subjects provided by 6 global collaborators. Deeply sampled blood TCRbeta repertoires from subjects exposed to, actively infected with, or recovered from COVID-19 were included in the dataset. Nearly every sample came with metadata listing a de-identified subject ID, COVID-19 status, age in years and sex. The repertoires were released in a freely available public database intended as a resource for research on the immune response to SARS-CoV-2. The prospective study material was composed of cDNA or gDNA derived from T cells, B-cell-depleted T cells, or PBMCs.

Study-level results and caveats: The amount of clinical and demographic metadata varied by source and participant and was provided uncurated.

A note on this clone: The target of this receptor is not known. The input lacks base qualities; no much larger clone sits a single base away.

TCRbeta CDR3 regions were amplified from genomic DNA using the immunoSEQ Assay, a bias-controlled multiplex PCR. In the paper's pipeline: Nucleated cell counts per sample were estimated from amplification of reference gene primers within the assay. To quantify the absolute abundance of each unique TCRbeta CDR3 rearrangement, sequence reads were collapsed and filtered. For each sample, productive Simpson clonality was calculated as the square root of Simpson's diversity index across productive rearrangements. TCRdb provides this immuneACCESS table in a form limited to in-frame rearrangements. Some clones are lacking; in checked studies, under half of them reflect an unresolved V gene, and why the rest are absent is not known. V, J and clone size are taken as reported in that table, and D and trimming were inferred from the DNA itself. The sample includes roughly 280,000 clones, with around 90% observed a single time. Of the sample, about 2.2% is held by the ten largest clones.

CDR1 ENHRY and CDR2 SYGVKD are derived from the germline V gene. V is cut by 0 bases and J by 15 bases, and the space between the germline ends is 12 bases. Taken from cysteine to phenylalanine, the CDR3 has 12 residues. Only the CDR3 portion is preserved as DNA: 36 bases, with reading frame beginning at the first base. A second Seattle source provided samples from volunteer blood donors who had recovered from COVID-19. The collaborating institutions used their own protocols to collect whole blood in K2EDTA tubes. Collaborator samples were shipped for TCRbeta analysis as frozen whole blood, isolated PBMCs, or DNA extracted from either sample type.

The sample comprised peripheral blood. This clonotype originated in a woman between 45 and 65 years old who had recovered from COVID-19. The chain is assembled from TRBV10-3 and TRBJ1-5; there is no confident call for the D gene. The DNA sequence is TGTGCCATCAGTGAGTCAACCGGGAACTTGCATTTT. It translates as CAISESTGNLHF.